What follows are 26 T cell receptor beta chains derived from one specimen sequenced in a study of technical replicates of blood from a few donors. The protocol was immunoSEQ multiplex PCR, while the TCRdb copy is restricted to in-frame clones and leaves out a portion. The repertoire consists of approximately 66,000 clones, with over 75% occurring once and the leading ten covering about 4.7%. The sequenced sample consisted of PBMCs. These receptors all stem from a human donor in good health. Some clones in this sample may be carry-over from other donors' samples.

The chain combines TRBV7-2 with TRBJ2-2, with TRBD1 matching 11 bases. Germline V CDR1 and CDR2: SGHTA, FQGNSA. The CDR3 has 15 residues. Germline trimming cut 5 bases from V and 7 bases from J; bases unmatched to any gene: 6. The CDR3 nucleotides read TGTGCCAGCAGCCTCCGGACAGGGGGCGGCGGGGAGCTGTTTTTT. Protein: CASSLRTGGGGELFF.

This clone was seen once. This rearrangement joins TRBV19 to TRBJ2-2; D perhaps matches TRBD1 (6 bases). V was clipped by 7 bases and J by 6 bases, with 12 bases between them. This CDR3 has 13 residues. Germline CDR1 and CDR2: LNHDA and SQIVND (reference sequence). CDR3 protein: CASNTDSPGELFF. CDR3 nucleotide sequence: TGTGCCAGTAATACGGACAGCCCCGGGGAGCTGTTTTTT.

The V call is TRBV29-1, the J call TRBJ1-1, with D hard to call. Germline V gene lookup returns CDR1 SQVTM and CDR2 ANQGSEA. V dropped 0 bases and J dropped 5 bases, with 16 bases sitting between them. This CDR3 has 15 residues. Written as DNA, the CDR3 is TGCAGCGTTGAAGATCGGAGAGTCAGTACGACTGAAGCTTTCTTT. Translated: CSVEDRRVSTTEAFF.

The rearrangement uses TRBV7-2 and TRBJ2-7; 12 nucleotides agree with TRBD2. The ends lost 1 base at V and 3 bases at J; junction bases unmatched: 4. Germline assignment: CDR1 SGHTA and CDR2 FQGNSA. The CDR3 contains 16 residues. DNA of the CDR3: TGTGCCAGCAGCTTAGTACTAGCGGGGGGTTACTACGAGCAGTACTTC. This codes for CASSLVLAGGYYEQYF.

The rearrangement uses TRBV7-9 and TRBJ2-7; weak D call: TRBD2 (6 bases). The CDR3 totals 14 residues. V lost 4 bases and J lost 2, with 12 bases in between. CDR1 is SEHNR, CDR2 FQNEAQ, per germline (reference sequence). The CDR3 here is CASSSTGETYEQYF. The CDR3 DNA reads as TGTGCCAGCAGCTCCACGGGAGAAACCTACGAGCAGTACTTC.

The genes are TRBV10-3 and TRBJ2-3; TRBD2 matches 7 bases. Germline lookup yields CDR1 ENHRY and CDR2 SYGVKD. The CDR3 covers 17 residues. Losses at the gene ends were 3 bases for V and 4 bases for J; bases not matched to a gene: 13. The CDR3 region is CAISDARGGLAPDTQYF. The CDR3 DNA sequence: TGTGCCATCAGTGACGCCCGGGGAGGGCTAGCGCCAGATACGCAGTATTTT.

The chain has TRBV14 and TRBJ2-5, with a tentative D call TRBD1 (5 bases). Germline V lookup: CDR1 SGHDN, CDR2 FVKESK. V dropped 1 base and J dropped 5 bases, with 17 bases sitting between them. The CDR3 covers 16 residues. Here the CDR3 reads CASSQGQGRVGETQYF. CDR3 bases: TGTGCCAGCAGCCAAGGTCAAGGCAGGGTAGGGGAGACCCAGTACTTC.

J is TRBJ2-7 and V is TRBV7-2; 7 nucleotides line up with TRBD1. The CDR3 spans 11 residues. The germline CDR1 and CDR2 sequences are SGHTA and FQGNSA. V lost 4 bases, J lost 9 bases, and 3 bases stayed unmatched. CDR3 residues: CASSSDRVQYF. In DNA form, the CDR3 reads TGTGCCAGCAGCTCCGACAGGGTGCAGTACTTC. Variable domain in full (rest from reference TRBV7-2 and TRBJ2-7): GAGVSQSPSNKVTEKGKDVELRCDPISGHTALYWYRQSLGQGLEFLIYFQGNSAPDKSGLPSDRFSAERTGGSVSTLTIQRTQQEDSAVYLCASSSDRVQYFGPGTRLTVT.

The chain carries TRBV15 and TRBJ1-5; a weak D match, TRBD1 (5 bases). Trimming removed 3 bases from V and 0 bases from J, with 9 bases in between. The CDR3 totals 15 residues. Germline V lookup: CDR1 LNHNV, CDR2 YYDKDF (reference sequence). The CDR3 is CATSRGGGSNQPQHF. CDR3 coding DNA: TGTGCCACCAGCAGGGGGGGTGGTAGCAATCAGCCCCAGCATTTT.

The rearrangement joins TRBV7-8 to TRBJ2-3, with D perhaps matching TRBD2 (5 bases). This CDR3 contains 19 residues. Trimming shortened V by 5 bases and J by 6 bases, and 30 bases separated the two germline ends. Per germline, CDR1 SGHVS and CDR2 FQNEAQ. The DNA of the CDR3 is TGTGCCAGCAGCGCCCCGAGGCTGCCAGGACTCGAGATTAGGGATACGCAGTATTTT. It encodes CASSAPRLPGLEIRDTQYF.

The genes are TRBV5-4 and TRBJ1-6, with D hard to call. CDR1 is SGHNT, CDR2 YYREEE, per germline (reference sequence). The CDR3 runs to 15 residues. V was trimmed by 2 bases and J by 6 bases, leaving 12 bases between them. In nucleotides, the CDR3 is TGTGCCAGCAGCTTCACGACTTCTGGTAATTCACCCCTCCACTTT. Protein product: CASSFTTSGNSPLHF.

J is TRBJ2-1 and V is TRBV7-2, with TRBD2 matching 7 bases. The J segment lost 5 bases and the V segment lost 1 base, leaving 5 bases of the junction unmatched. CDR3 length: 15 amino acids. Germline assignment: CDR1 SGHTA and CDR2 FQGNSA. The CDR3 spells CASSLGSGMDNEQFF. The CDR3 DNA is TGTGCCAGCAGCTTAGGGAGCGGGATGGACAATGAGCAGTTCTTC.

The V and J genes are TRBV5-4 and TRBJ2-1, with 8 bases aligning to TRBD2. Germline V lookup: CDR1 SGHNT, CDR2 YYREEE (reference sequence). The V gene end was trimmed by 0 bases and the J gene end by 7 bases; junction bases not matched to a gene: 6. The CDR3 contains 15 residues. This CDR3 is CASSLDGGAGNEQFF. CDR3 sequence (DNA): TGTGCCAGCAGCTTGGACGGGGGGGCCGGAAATGAGCAGTTCTTC. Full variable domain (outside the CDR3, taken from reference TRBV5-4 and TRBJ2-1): ETGVTQSPTHLIKTRGQQVTLRCSSQSGHNTVSWYQQALGQGPQFIFQYYREEENGRGNFPPRFSGLQFPNYSSELNVNALELDDSALYLCASSLDGGAGNEQFFGPGTRLTVL.

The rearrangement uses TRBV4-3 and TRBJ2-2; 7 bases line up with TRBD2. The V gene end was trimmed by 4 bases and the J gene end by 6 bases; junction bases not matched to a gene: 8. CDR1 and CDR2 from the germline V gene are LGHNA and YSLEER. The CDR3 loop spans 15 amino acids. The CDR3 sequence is CASSRQPGGPGELFF. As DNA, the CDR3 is TGCGCCAGCAGCCGCCAACCGGGGGGACCCGGGGAGCTGTTTTTT.

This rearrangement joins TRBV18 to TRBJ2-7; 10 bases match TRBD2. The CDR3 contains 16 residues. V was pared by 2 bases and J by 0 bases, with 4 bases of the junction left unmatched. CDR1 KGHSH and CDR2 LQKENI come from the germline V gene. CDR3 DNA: TGTGCCAGCTCACCAGTAAGCGGGGGGGCCTCCTACGAGCAGTACTTC. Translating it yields CASSPVSGGASYEQYF.

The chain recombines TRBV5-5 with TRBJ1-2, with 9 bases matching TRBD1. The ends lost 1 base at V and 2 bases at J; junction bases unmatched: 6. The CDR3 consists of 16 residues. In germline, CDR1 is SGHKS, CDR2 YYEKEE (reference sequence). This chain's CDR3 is CASSLWDRAINYGYTF. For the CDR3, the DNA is TGTGCCAGCAGCTTGTGGGACAGGGCCATAAACTATGGCTACACCTTC.

This CDR3 is CARSLETGVYEQYF. The CDR3 DNA follows: TGTGCCAGAAGCTTGGAGACAGGGGTCTACGAGCAGTACTTC. V gene TRBV5-3 combines with J gene TRBJ2-7; 8 bases are a match to TRBD1. TRBV5-3 is classed as an ORF, of uncertain function. The CDR3 spans 14 residues. J gave up 3 bases and V 0 bases, and 2 bases lay outside the gene matches.

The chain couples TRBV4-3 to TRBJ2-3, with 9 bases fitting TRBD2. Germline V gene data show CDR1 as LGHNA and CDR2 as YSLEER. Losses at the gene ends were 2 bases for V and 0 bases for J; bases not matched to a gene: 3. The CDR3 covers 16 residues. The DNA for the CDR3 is TGCGCCAGCAGCCAAAATAGCGGGGGAAGCACAGATACGCAGTATTTT. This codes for CASSQNSGGSTDTQYF.

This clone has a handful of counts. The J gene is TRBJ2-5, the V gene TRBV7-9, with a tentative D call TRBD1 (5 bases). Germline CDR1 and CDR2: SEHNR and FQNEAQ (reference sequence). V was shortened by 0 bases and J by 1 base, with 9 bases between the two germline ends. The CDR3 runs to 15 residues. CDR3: CASSLALTAQETQYF. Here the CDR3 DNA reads TGTGCCAGCAGCTTAGCGCTGACAGCCCAAGAGACCCAGTACTTC.

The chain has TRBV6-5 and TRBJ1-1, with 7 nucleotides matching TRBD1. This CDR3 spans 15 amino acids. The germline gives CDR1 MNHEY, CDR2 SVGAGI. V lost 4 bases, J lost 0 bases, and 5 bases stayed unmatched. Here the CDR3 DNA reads TGTGCCAGCAGTTTCGGAGGGACAGTGAACACTGAAGCTTTCTTT. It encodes CASSFGGTVNTEAFF.

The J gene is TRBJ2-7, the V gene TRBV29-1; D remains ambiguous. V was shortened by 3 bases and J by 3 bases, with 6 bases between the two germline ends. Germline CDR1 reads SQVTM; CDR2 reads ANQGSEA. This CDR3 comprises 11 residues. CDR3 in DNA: TGCAGCGTTGAGTCCATCTACGAGCAGTACTTC. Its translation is CSVESIYEQYF.

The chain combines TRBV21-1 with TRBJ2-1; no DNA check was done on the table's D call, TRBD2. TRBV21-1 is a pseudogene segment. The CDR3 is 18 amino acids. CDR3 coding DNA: TGTGCCAGCAGCAAAGAGGTCGACACCATGGACTCTGACAATGAGCAGTTCTTC. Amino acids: CASSKEVDTMDSDNEQFF.

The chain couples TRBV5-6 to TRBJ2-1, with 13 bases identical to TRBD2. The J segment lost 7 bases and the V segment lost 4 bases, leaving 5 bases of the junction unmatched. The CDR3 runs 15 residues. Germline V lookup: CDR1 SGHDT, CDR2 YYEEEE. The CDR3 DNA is TGTGCCAGCAGCACGGGACTAGCGGGGTTTAATGAGCAGTTCTTC. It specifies CASSTGLAGFNEQFF.

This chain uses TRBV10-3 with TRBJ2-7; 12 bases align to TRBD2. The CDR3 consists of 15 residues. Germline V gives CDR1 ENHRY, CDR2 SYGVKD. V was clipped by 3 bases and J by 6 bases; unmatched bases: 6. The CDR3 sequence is CAISETSGRPREQYF. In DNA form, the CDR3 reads TGTGCCATCAGTGAAACTAGCGGGAGGCCGCGCGAGCAGTACTTC.

CDR3 bases: TGTGCCAGCAGCTTAGGGGCAGGAATGAACACTGAAGCTTTCTTT. This sequence encodes CASSLGAGMNTEAFF. This sequence joins TRBV7-2 and TRBJ1-1; D remains ambiguous. The length of the CDR3 is 15 residues. Trimming removed 1 base from V and 0 bases from J, with 9 bases in between. Germline V CDR1 and CDR2: SGHTA, FQGNSA.

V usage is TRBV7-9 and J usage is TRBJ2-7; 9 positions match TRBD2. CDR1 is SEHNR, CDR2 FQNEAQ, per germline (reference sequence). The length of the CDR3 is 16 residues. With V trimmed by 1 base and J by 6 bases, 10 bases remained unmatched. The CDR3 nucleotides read TGTGCCAGCAGCTTAGGTGGTAGCGGGAGAATTGGCGAGCAGTACTTC. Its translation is CASSLGGSGRIGEQYF.